These 28 T cell receptor beta chains share one sample of origin, sequenced in a study of vaccination and CD4 T cells after COVID-19. The antigens for these receptors are not known. The Oncomine TCR Beta short-read assay generated sequence data from the DNA of cultured CD4+ T cells. In this case, cultured CD4+ T cells provided the extracted genomic DNA. TCRdb redid the calling of the PCR reads with MiXCR, one entry per CDR3 protein. The data contain about 9,700 distinct CDR3 sequences, 30% to 45% of them singletons. Treatment reported: approximately 9-day PBMC culture with coronavirus spike peptide pools or control peptides (ViraFEST assay). Ahead of the COVID-19 pandemic (2011-2018), the CD4+ T cells of the unexposed donor were collected. Sequencing was carried out using CD4+ T cells from blood, cultured in vitro. The receptors were sampled from a human donor in good health.

V usage is TRBV20-1 and J usage is TRBJ1-1; D unresolved. In germline, CDR1 is DFQATT, CDR2 SNEGSKA (reference sequence). Trimming removed 8 bases at V and 7 bases at J, with 17 bases between. This CDR3 has 12 residues. The CDR3: CSTRPAWGEAFF. CDR3 sequence (DNA): TGCAGTACAAGACCGGCGTGGGGTGAAGCTTTCTTT.

Concerning this clonotype: This likely comes from a read error, as the CDR3 has no conserved phenylalanine or tryptophan at its end. The rearrangement uses TRBV9 and TRBJ2-5; 8 bases align to TRBD2. Germline CDR1 is SGDLS and CDR2 is YYNGEE. The CDR3 runs 17 residues. V trimming: 4 bases; J trimming: 4 bases; junction bases outside the gene matches: 15. The CDR3 DNA reads as TGTGCCAGCAGCCTTCGGGGTAGCGGGATCGGAGGAGAGACCCAGTACTCC. It translates to CASSLRGSGIGGETQYS.

CDR3: CASSPWAALRIGETQYF. For the CDR3, the DNA is TGTGCCAGCAGTCCATGGGCAGCTCTAAGGATAGGAGAGACCCAGTACTTC. The rearrangement links TRBV27 to TRBJ2-5; D remains unclear. CDR1 is MNHEY, CDR2 SMNVEV, per germline (reference sequence). The CDR3 loop spans 17 amino acids. V was shortened by 5 bases and J by 4 bases, with 23 bases between the two germline ends.

This clonotype was seen once. This rearrangement joins TRBV11-3 to TRBJ2-2, with D uncertain. From germline, CDR1 is SGHNT and CDR2 YENEEA. The V and J ends lost 8 bases and 6 bases respectively, with 19 bases between them. The CDR3 totals 15 residues. In nucleotides, the CDR3 is TGTGCCAGCCGATCCTCCTCCGGGTGGGCCGGGGAGCTGTTTTTT. Amino acids: CASRSSSGWAGELFF.

V gene TRBV27 combines with J gene TRBJ2-7; D remains unclear. Germline CDR1 MNHEY, CDR2 SMNVEV (reference sequence). The V gene lost 2 bases and the J gene lost 0 bases, with 11 bases spanning the gap. CDR3 length: 15 residues. CDR3 amino acids: CASSLIASPSYEQYF. CDR3 DNA sequence: TGTGCCAGCAGTTTAATTGCGAGTCCCTCCTACGAGCAGTACTTC.

The chain combines TRBV24-1 with TRBJ2-5; 14 nucleotides agree with TRBD2. Trimming took 2 bases from V and 1 from J; bases not matched to a gene: 2. From germline, CDR1 is KGHDR and CDR2 SFDVKD. The CDR3 length is 17 residues. This CDR3 reads CATSDSGLAGGQETQYF. As DNA, the CDR3 is TGTGCCACCAGTGATTCCGGACTAGCGGGGGGCCAAGAGACCCAGTACTTC.

There are a few counts of this clonotype. The V gene is TRBV29-1, the J gene TRBJ1-5; D not resolved. V lost 2 bases and J lost 4, with 9 bases in between. The germline V gene encodes CDR1 SQVTM and CDR2 ANQGSEA. The CDR3 is 13 residues long. CDR3 region: CSVEIRPNQPQHF. In DNA, the CDR3 is TGCAGCGTTGAAATAAGGCCGAATCAGCCCCAGCATTTT.

The V and J genes are TRBV28 and TRBJ2-2, with D uncertain. The CDR3 spans 14 residues. Per the germline V gene, CDR1 is MDHEN and CDR2 is SYDVKM. Trimming cost V 5 bases and J 4 bases, with 11 bases left between them. CDR3 DNA: TGTGCCAGCAGTCTCGCGACCTTCACCGGGGAGCTGTTTTTT. Translating gives CASSLATFTGELFF.

This clonotype was seen more than once but under ten times. The chain couples TRBV7-6 to TRBJ1-1; D might be TRBD1 (5 bases). The germline V and J ends were trimmed by 0 bases and 7 bases, with 9 bases remaining between them. This CDR3 has 13 residues. The germline V gene has CDR1 SGHVS and CDR2 FNYEAQ. DNA for the CDR3: TGTGCCAGCAGCTTAGCATCGGGGGTTGAAGCTTTCTTT. This sequence encodes CASSLASGVEAFF.

The chain is built from TRBV7-2 and TRBJ2-7; 7 bases align to TRBD2. V lost 5 bases to trimming and J lost 0 bases; unmatched junction nucleotides: 19. The CDR3 loop spans 19 amino acids. Germline CDR1 SGHTA, CDR2 FQGNSA. The CDR3 sequence is CASSVMGVGAGRTSYEQYF. CDR3 bases: TGTGCCAGCAGCGTTATGGGGGTCGGAGCGGGACGTACCTCCTACGAGCAGTACTTC.

A few counts support this clonotype. The DNA for the CDR3 is TGCAGTGCTAGAGACAGCGGGAGTCCAACAGATACGCAGTATTTT. Encoded protein: CSARDSGSPTDTQYF. This sequence joins TRBV20-1 and TRBJ2-3; 8 bases map to TRBD2. The CDR3 is made up of 15 amino acids. Per germline, CDR1 DFQATT and CDR2 SNEGSKA (reference sequence). Trimming took 0 bases from V and 3 from J; bases not matched to a gene: 5.

This clonotype has just a few counts. One end of the junction is discordant with germline, which a read error may explain. The rearrangement joins TRBV7-7 to TRBJ2-5; 9 bases fit TRBD2. Germline lookup yields CDR1 SSHAT and CDR2 FNYEAQ (reference sequence). CDR3 size: 14 residues. Written as DNA, the CDR3 is TGTGCTAGCAGCTCAGCGGGAGGAGGGGAGACCCAGTACTTC. Translated: CASSSAGGGETQYF.

For the CDR3, the DNA is TGCAGTGCCAGAAGGGTGATAGCGGGAGTAATAAAGGCAGATACGCAGTATTTT. It yields the protein CSARRVIAGVIKADTQYF. The chain uses TRBV20-1 and TRBJ2-3; 9 bases map to TRBD2. The CDR3 totals 18 residues. The junction had 20 bases not matched to a gene; V was cut back by 6 bases and J by 4 bases. Germline CDR1 is DFQATT and CDR2 is SNEGSKA (reference sequence).

The sample holds a few counts of this clonotype. The rearrangement links TRBV6-1 to TRBJ1-5; 8 positions agree with TRBD1. CDR1 and CDR2 (germline): MNHNS, SASEGT. The V segment lost 5 bases and the J segment 7 bases; nucleotides outside the gene matches: 13. The CDR3 length is 16 residues. The CDR3 reads CASSRLDRGWEQPQHF. DNA for the CDR3: TGTGCCAGCAGTCGACTTGACAGGGGATGGGAACAGCCCCAGCATTTT.

This clonotype was seen a few times. The CDR3 spells CASSAIHRGQIQPQHF. CDR3 bases: TGTGCCAGCAGCGCGATCCACAGGGGGCAGATTCAGCCCCAGCATTTT. The chain links TRBV21-1 to TRBJ1-5; the D segment call TRBD1 is taken from the table without a DNA check. TRBV21-1 corresponds to a pseudogene. The CDR3 consists of 16 residues.

This clonotype is termed medium-sized. The chain carries TRBV20-1 and TRBJ1-6; no definite D call. Germline V gene lookup returns CDR1 DFQATT and CDR2 SNEGSKA (reference sequence). This CDR3 has 12 amino acids. The V end was cut by 1 base, the J end by 9 bases, with 7 bases between. CDR3 DNA: TGCAGTGCTAGAGGATGGGGTTCACCCCTCCACTTT. It codes for CSARGWGSPLHF.

The gene calls are TRBV29-1 and TRBJ1-6; the D gene is possibly TRBD1 (6 bases). Between the trimmed V and J ends, which lost 5 bases and 10 bases, there was a span of 15 bases. The germline gives CDR1 SQVTM, CDR2 ANQGSEA. The CDR3 runs 13 residues. CDR3 nucleotide sequence: TGCAGCGTTCTGACAGGCCCGGGCTCACCCCTCCACTTT. Translated, it gives CSVLTGPGSPLHF.

This clonotype was seen a handful of times. This chain uses TRBV20-1 with TRBJ2-6; 11 bases align to TRBD1. CDR3 length: 18 amino acids. Germline V CDR1 and CDR2: DFQATT, SNEGSKA (reference sequence). With 2 bases clipped from V and 0 bases from J, the junction kept 6 bases outside the gene matches. The CDR3 region is CSARTRGTGGSGANVLTF. The CDR3 DNA reads as TGCAGTGCTAGAACGAGAGGGACAGGGGGCTCTGGGGCCAACGTCCTGACTTTC.

This clonotype appeared a few times. V and J are TRBV24-1 and TRBJ1-2; D remains unclear. This CDR3 spans 12 amino acids. Trimming left V 7 bases short and J 1 base short, with 6 bases between. Germline loops: CDR1 KGHDR, CDR2 SFDVKD. CDR3 nucleotide sequence: TGTGCCACCAGCACAGTTAACTATGGCTACACCTTC. Residues: CATSTVNYGYTF.

This rearrangement joins TRBV7-9 to TRBJ2-2, with 9 bases matching TRBD2. The ends lost 5 bases at V and 3 bases at J; junction bases unmatched: 4. Germline V CDR1 and CDR2: SEHNR, FQNEAQ (reference sequence). This CDR3 comprises 15 residues. The CDR3 nucleotides read TGTGCCAGCAGCGCCACTAGCGGGTACACCGGGGAGCTGTTTTTT. This gives the protein CASSATSGYTGELFF.

This chain joins TRBV30 and TRBJ2-1, with a possible D match to TRBD1 (5 bases). Trimming stripped 2 bases from V and 4 bases from J, with 9 bases between. The CDR3 consists of 13 residues. Germline V gene sequence: CDR1 GTSNPN, CDR2 SVGIG (reference sequence). The CDR3 loop reads CAWSTQGYNEQFF. The CDR3 coding sequence is TGTGCCTGGAGTACCCAGGGATACAATGAGCAGTTCTTC. Together with reference TRBV30 and TRBJ2-1, the CDR3 gives the full variable domain: SQTIHQWPATLVQPVGSPLSLECTVEGTSNPNLYWYRQAAGRGLQLLFYSVGIGQISSEVPQNLSASRPQDRQFILSSKKLLLSDSGFYLCAWSTQGYNEQFFGPGTRLTVL.

Only a few counts were recorded for this clonotype. V gene TRBV6-5 combines with J gene TRBJ1-1; D unclear. The CDR3 is made up of 15 amino acids. The germline V gene encodes CDR1 MNHEY and CDR2 SVGAGI. Trimming left V 2 bases short and J 4 bases short, with 14 bases between. CDR3 bases: TGTGCCAGCAGTTACCAGCCCCCTGCCGGCACTGAAGCTTTCTTT. It specifies CASSYQPPAGTEAFF.

In its sample, this clonotype was seen a few times. The chain couples TRBV28 to TRBJ1-6; D gene ambiguous. The CDR3 covers 13 residues. Germline values: CDR1 MDHEN, CDR2 SYDVKM. Between the trimmed V and J ends, which lost 10 bases and 5 bases, there was a span of 12 bases. The CDR3 nucleotides read TGTGCCACCAAGGCTTTCCATAATTCACCCCTCCACTTT. It yields the protein CATKAFHNSPLHF.

V gene TRBV2 combines with J gene TRBJ1-6; D might be TRBD1 (5 bases). V was trimmed by 0 bases and J by 14 bases, leaving 17 bases between them. Germline lookup yields CDR1 SNHLY and CDR2 FYNNEI. There are 15 residues in the CDR3. CDR3 amino acids: CASSEADVREDTLHF. CDR3 coding DNA: TGTGCCAGCAGTGAAGCGGACGTAAGGGAGGACACCCTCCACTTT.

This clonotype was seen a handful of times. The rearrangement links TRBV28 to TRBJ1-2; 7 bases fit TRBD1. CDR3 length equals 14 residues. CDR1 MDHEN and CDR2 SYDVKM come from the germline V gene. J gave up 7 bases and V 2 bases, and 7 bases lay outside the gene matches. In nucleotides, the CDR3 is TGTGCCAGCAGTTTAAATGCAGGGGGAGGTGGCTACACCTTC. This sequence encodes CASSLNAGGGGYTF.

This clonotype was found a few times. V usage is TRBV18 and J usage is TRBJ1-6, with no clear D. With 2 bases removed from V and 11 bases from J, the gap between germline ends came to 13 bases. This CDR3 is 14 amino acids long. Germline-derived CDR1 and CDR2 are KGHSH and LQKENI. The CDR3, as DNA: TGTGCCAGCTCACCAGACGCGGAATTCACACCCCTCCACTTT. As protein: CASSPDAEFTPLHF.

The rearrangement joins TRBV2 to TRBJ1-1; D ambiguous. The CDR3 totals 14 residues. The germline gives CDR1 SNHLY, CDR2 FYNNEI. Trimming stripped 3 bases from V and 2 bases from J, with 10 bases between. This CDR3 is CASSDSTTNTEAFF. CDR3 nucleotides: TGTGCCAGCAGTGATTCGACAACCAACACTGAAGCTTTCTTT.

The chain uses TRBV20-1 and TRBJ2-5; a weak D match, TRBD2 (6 bases). V dropped 0 bases and J dropped 4 bases, with 12 bases sitting between them. The CDR3 extends over 14 amino acids. Germline CDR1 and CDR2: DFQATT and SNEGSKA (reference sequence). Written as DNA, the CDR3 is TGCAGTGCTAGAGATCGCATGGGAGGAGAGACCCAGTACTTC. It codes for CSARDRMGGETQYF.